These 29 T cell receptor beta chains came from one sample sequenced in a study of blood T cell repertoires in COVID-19. Clones were read by immunoSEQ multiplex PCR, and TCRdb kept only the in-frame ones, dropping some. Among around 70,000 clones, 80% were seen once, and the ten largest hold about 12%. Sequenced sample: peripheral blood. The source is a human donor in a cohort sampled during active COVID-19.

The chain uses TRBV4-1 and TRBJ2-4, with 12 bases matching TRBD2. Unmatched junction bases numbered 11, after V lost 1 base and J lost 1 base. Germline V gene sequence: CDR1 MGHRA, CDR2 YSYEKL. The CDR3 totals 20 residues. Here the CDR3 reads CASSQGWTSGIGSAKNIQYF. CDR3 nucleotides: TGCGCCAGCAGCCAAGGGTGGACTAGCGGGATCGGGTCGGCCAAAAACATTCAGTACTTC.

This sequence joins TRBV28 and TRBJ1-4; a weak D match, TRBD1 (5 bases). Germline-derived CDR1 and CDR2 are MDHEN and SYDVKM. V lost 5 bases, J lost 8 bases, and 18 bases lay in between. This CDR3 has 15 amino acids. CDR3 sequence (DNA): TGTGCCAGCAGTAGAAACCCAGGGTCTTACGAAAAACTGTTTTTT. This sequence encodes CASSRNPGSYEKLFF.

The count of this clone is one. This rearrangement joins TRBV5-1 to TRBJ1-2; no reliable D call. CDR1 and CDR2 (germline): SGHRS, YFSETQ. This CDR3 has 15 residues. V lost 1 base, J lost 8 bases, and 18 bases lay in between. CDR3: CASSLMAGTTLGYTF. In DNA form, the CDR3 reads TGCGCCAGCAGCTTGATGGCAGGTACCACCTTGGGCTACACCTTC.

The gene calls are TRBV13 and TRBJ1-1, with D uncertain. The CDR3 has 14 residues. Looked up from germline, CDR1 is PRHDT and CDR2 is FYEKMQ (reference sequence). The V end was cut by 0 bases, the J end by 4 bases, with 9 bases between. The CDR3 DNA reads as TGTGCCAGCAGCTTAGGTCCGGGTCTCACTGAAGCTTTCTTT. The encoded protein is CASSLGPGLTEAFF.

This sequence joins TRBV19 and TRBJ2-1; 8 nucleotides match TRBD1. V was clipped by 6 bases and J by 0 bases; unmatched bases: 7. There are 16 residues in the CDR3. Germline CDR1 reads LNHDA; CDR2 reads SQIVND (reference sequence). CDR3 amino acids: CASRSPGQGSYNEQFF. CDR3 in DNA: TGTGCCAGTAGATCGCCCGGACAGGGCTCCTACAATGAGCAGTTCTTC.

This clone was counted only a few times. The rearrangement links TRBV6-5 to TRBJ2-2, with D unresolved. The germline V gene encodes CDR1 MNHEY and CDR2 SVGAGI. The CDR3 is made up of 14 amino acids. V lost 5 bases to trimming and J lost 2 bases, with 9 bases between them. DNA of the CDR3: TGTGCCAGCAGTCTTGCGTCCAACACCGGGGAGCTGTTTTTT. Translated, it gives CASSLASNTGELFF.

V usage is TRBV6-5 and J usage is TRBJ1-2; tentative D call: TRBD1 (5 bases). CDR3 length: 13 residues. Trimming took 7 bases from V and 2 from J, leaving 11 bases between them. Germline CDR1 MNHEY, CDR2 SVGAGI. The DNA for the CDR3 is TGTGCCAGCACTCCAGGGCCGAACTATGGCTACACCTTC. Amino acids: CASTPGPNYGYTF.

The V gene is TRBV12-3 or TRBV12-4, the J gene TRBJ1-1; weak D call: TRBD1 (5 bases). V lost 5 bases and J lost 3, with 10 bases in between. The length of the CDR3 is 13 residues. CDR3 in amino acids: CASSLTGYTEAFF. In DNA form, the CDR3 reads TGTGCCAGCAGTCTCACAGGATACACTGAAGCTTTCTTT.

CDR3 nucleotide sequence: TGCGCCAGCAGACCTGACCCCTTGGCGGGGGGCCGGAGCTCCTACAATGAGCAGTTCTTC. This translates into CASRPDPLAGGRSSYNEQFF. The V and J genes are TRBV4-1 and TRBJ2-1; 8 nucleotides agree with TRBD2. With 6 bases clipped from V and 0 bases from J, the junction kept 19 bases outside the gene matches. This CDR3 is built from 20 residues. Germline loops: CDR1 MGHRA, CDR2 YSYEKL.

The rearrangement joins TRBV28 to TRBJ2-7; D perhaps matches TRBD1 (5 bases). Germline CDR1 and CDR2: MDHEN and SYDVKM. The CDR3 length is 15 residues. Trimming stripped 2 bases from V and 0 bases from J, with 11 bases between. Here the CDR3 reads CASSLIRVSSYEQYF. CDR3 in DNA: TGTGCCAGCAGTTTAATCAGGGTGAGCTCCTACGAGCAGTACTTC. The variable domain in full, with the rest retrieved from reference TRBV28 and TRBJ2-7, is DVKVTQSSRYLVKRTGEKVFLECVQDMDHENMFWYRQDPGLGLRLIYFSYDVKMKEKGDIPEGYSVSREKKERFSLILESASTNQTSMYLCASSLIRVSSYEQYFGPGTRLTVT.

This clone came up once. V and J are TRBV7-2 and TRBJ2-3, with a weak D call TRBD2 (5 bases). The CDR3 extends over 13 amino acids. Germline V gene sequence: CDR1 SGHTA, CDR2 FQGNSA. With 9 bases removed from V and 8 bases from J, the gap between germline ends came to 18 bases. The CDR3 region is CASSAGVLRTQYF. The CDR3 coding sequence is TGTGCCAGTTCAGCCGGGGTTTTGCGTACGCAGTATTTT.

V is TRBV4-3 and J is TRBJ1-1; D gene uncertain. Germline assignment: CDR1 LGHNA and CDR2 YSLEER. With 0 bases removed from V and 0 bases from J, the gap between germline ends came to 5 bases. There are 14 residues in the CDR3. The chain's CDR3 is CASSQDFMNTEAFF. The CDR3, as DNA: TGCGCCAGCAGCCAAGATTTTATGAACACTGAAGCTTTCTTT.

The chain has TRBV6-2 or TRBV6-3 and TRBJ1-2, with D possibly TRBD1 on 6 matching bases. CDR1 and CDR2 (germline): MNHEY, SVGEGT. The CDR3 has 12 residues. The V end lost 3 bases, the J end lost 5 bases, and 7 bases lay between the germline ends. Here the CDR3 DNA reads TGTGCCAGCAGTTATCAGGGGTATGGCTACACCTTC. This codes for CASSYQGYGYTF.

The chain links TRBV5-1 to TRBJ2-3; 11 nucleotides agree with TRBD1. Germline trimming cut 2 bases from V and 5 bases from J; bases unmatched to any gene: 7. The CDR3 runs to 16 residues. CDR1 is SGHRS and CDR2 is YFSETQ in the germline V gene. This CDR3 is CASSFAGQGVKDTQYF. DNA for the CDR3: TGCGCCAGCAGCTTCGCGGGACAGGGGGTGAAAGATACGCAGTATTTT.

This sequence joins TRBV6-6 and TRBJ1-4; no clear D. Per the germline V gene, CDR1 is MNHNY and CDR2 is SVGAGI (reference sequence). The CDR3 is 13 residues long. V was trimmed by 7 bases and J by 0 bases, leaving 6 bases between them. DNA for the CDR3: TGTGCCAGCAATCCCACAACTAATGAAAAACTGTTTTTT. Protein product: CASNPTTNEKLFF.

The chain uses TRBV7-8 and TRBJ1-3; TRBD1 might be the D (6 bases). From germline, CDR1 is SGHVS and CDR2 FQNEAQ. There are 15 residues in the CDR3. Trimming left V 1 base short and J 0 bases short, with 7 bases between. The CDR3 is CASSLVRGSGNTIYF. CDR3 coding DNA: TGTGCCAGCAGCTTAGTCAGGGGCTCTGGAAACACCATATATTTT.

The V call is TRBV19, the J call TRBJ1-1; 10 bases align to TRBD1. V lost 7 bases to trimming and J lost 5 bases; unmatched junction nucleotides: 10. The CDR3 sequence is 15 residues long. CDR1 is LNHDA and CDR2 is SQIVND in the germline V gene (reference sequence). The CDR3 DNA follows: TGTGCCAGTACCCGGGACAGGGGATTTGCAACTGAAGCTTTCTTT. Residues: CASTRDRGFATEAFF.

V usage is TRBV6-6 and J usage is TRBJ1-1; 7 nucleotides agree with TRBD1. The CDR3 has 16 amino acids. Per germline, CDR1 MNHNY and CDR2 SVGAGI (reference sequence). Unmatched junction bases numbered 14, after V lost 6 bases and J lost 4 bases. CDR3 in DNA: TGTGCCAGCAGCAGCCGGACAGGACGCGTGGCCACTGAAGCTTTCTTT. Translating it yields CASSSRTGRVATEAFF.

The chain couples TRBV11-3 to TRBJ2-3; D remains ambiguous. This CDR3 is 14 amino acids long. V gave up 1 base and J gave up 0 bases, with 5 bases separating them. Per germline, CDR1 SGHNT and CDR2 YENEEA. CDR3 nucleotide sequence: TGTGCCAGCAGCTTAGCCCCTAGCACAGATACGCAGTATTTT. It specifies CASSLAPSTDTQYF.

J is TRBJ2-2 and V is TRBV5-1; TRBD1 aligns across 9 bases. CDR3 length: 15 residues. Germline V gene sequence: CDR1 SGHRS, CDR2 YFSETQ. Trimming at V came to 9 bases and at J to 3 bases, leaving 9 bases not matched to a gene. The CDR3 DNA follows: TGCGCCACCGGACCGGGACAGGGAGACACCGGGGAGCTGTTTTTT. Residues: CATGPGQGDTGELFF.

With respect to this clone: Relative to the germline gene, one junction end is altered; a read error may explain this. The CDR3: CVSSLQGAGSNQPQHF. The CDR3 bases are TGTGTCAGCAGTTTACAGGGGGCGGGGAGCAATCAGCCCCAGCATTTT. This chain links TRBV28 with TRBJ1-5; 9 bases are shared with TRBD1. CDR1 MDHEN and CDR2 SYDVKM come from the germline V gene. CDR3 length: 16 residues.

The CDR3 loop reads CASSPRIADTQYF. The DNA for the CDR3 is TGTGCCAGCAGCCCGAGGATCGCAGATACGCAGTATTTT. The J gene is TRBJ2-3, the V gene TRBV7-2; D is uncertain. CDR3 length: 13 residues. V was shortened by 5 bases and J by 4 bases, with 10 bases between the two germline ends. Per the germline V gene, CDR1 is SGHTA and CDR2 is FQGNSA. The full variable domain, in which reference TRBV7-2 and TRBJ2-3 provide the parts outside the CDR3, is GAGVSQSPSNKVTEKGKDVELRCDPISGHTALYWYRQSLGQGLEFLIYFQGNSAPDKSGLPSDRFSAERTGGSVSTLTIQRTQQEDSAVYLCASSPRIADTQYFGPGTRLTVL.

The genes are TRBV6-5 and TRBJ2-7, with D tentatively TRBD1 (9 bases). The CDR3 runs to 15 residues. V was trimmed by 6 bases and J by 3 bases, leaving 18 bases between them. Germline V CDR1 and CDR2: MNHEY, SVGAGI. CDR3 sequence reads: CASRREGQGLYEQYV. The CDR3 DNA is TGTGCCAGCAGACGGGAGGGACAGGGTCTCTACGAGCAGTACGTC.

V is TRBV6-2 or TRBV6-3 and J is TRBJ2-1; TRBD2 agrees at 7 bases. V lost 2 bases and J lost 0; bases outside the gene matches: 1. The CDR3 loop spans 15 amino acids. The germline V gene encodes CDR1 MNHEY and CDR2 SVGEGT. The DNA for the CDR3 is TGTGCCAGCAGTTACGGGAGGGCCTCCTACAATGAGCAGTTCTTC. It is translated as CASSYGRASYNEQFF.

The V and J genes are TRBV30 and TRBJ2-5, with TRBD1 identical over 7 bases. The CDR3 sequence is 14 residues long. The germline gives CDR1 GTSNPN, CDR2 SVGIG (reference sequence). V dropped 3 bases and J dropped 4; count of bases not matched to a gene: 8. This CDR3 is CAWRRSGGRETQYF. In DNA form, the CDR3 reads TGTGCCTGGAGACGGTCAGGGGGTCGAGAGACCCAGTACTTC.

The J gene is TRBJ1-2, the V gene TRBV5-1; D is unclear. V lost 3 bases and J lost 1, with 10 bases in between. Germline V gives CDR1 SGHRS, CDR2 YFSETQ. The CDR3 is 14 amino acids. The CDR3 loop is CASSSGTDNYGYTF. The CDR3 bases are TGCGCCAGCAGCTCAGGAACAGATAACTATGGCTACACCTTC.

V usage is TRBV7-2 and J usage is TRBJ2-1; 9 bases are a match to TRBD2. The CDR3 covers 19 residues. V trimming: 1 base; J trimming: 7 bases; junction bases outside the gene matches: 17. Germline V gene sequence: CDR1 SGHTA, CDR2 FQGNSA. In nucleotides, the CDR3 is TGTGCCAGCAGCTTAGTCCCCGGACAGTTTGGGAGCGGGAGGAATGAGCAGTTCTTC. Translating gives CASSLVPGQFGSGRNEQFF.

This clone was found many times. The chain combines TRBV6-5 with TRBJ2-1; D gene uncertain. Germline V gene sequence: CDR1 MNHEY, CDR2 SVGAGI. The V end was cut by 7 bases, the J end by 3 bases, with 4 bases between. This CDR3 comprises 11 residues. The CDR3: CASTIYNEQFF. In DNA, the CDR3 is TGTGCCAGCACCATCTACAATGAGCAGTTCTTC.

The chain joins TRBV18 to TRBJ2-2; TRBD1 matches at 8 bases. The V gene's germline CDR1 is KGHSH and CDR2 LQKENI. Unmatched junction bases numbered 9, after V lost 8 bases and J lost 1 base. This CDR3 contains 16 residues. This CDR3 reads CASATPGGVNTGELFF. The CDR3 coding sequence is TGTGCCAGCGCGACCCCAGGGGGCGTGAACACCGGGGAGCTGTTTTTT.